What follows are 26 T cell receptor beta chains derived from one specimen sequenced in a study of beta chain features in type 1 diabetes. Study findings and constraints: Shorter TCRB CDR3s, moderately but significantly so, were found in Type 1 diabetes patients in all four CD4+ subsets.

These TCRs' antigens remain unknown. The isolated RNA, all of it, was reverse transcribed, so expressed TCRB transcripts were what got sequenced. Profiled with immunoSEQ multiplex PCR; TCRdb holds only in-frame clones, not every one. In the table there are over 200,000 clones, roughly 11% of which are singletons. The sequencing sample was made of naive CD4+ T cells from blood. These receptors originate from a man in his thirties or forties with type 1 diabetes.

V gene TRBV19 combines with J gene TRBJ1-5; D ambiguous. Trimming removed 7 bases at V and 8 bases at J, with 9 bases between. Germline V gene sequence: CDR1 LNHDA, CDR2 SQIVND (reference sequence). There are 11 residues in the CDR3. The CDR3 bases are TGTGCCAGTACCTCGGGAGAGCCCCAGCATTTT. Translating it yields CASTSGEPQHF.

The gene calls are TRBV4-1 and TRBJ2-1; the match to TRBD1 covers 7 bases. CDR3 length: 15 residues. CDR1 is MGHRA, CDR2 YSYEKL, per germline. Germline trimming cut 3 bases from V and 8 bases from J; bases unmatched to any gene: 10. CDR3 sequence (DNA): TGCGCCAGCAGCCACCCTATACAGGGGCGGGATGAGCAGTTCTTC. Translation gives CASSHPIQGRDEQFF.

V and J are TRBV7-3 and TRBJ2-2; D unresolved. The CDR3 has 15 amino acids. V was shortened by 2 bases and J by 4 bases, with 11 bases between the two germline ends. Germline V CDR1 and CDR2: SGHTA, FQGTGA. The CDR3 spells CASSLVSSVTGELFF. The CDR3 nucleotides read TGTGCCAGCAGCTTAGTCTCGAGTGTCACCGGGGAGCTGTTTTTT.

The chain uses TRBV19 and TRBJ2-2; D unresolved. Trimming removed 6 bases at V and 2 bases at J, with 4 bases between. Germline loops: CDR1 LNHDA, CDR2 SQIVND (reference sequence). The CDR3 runs 12 residues. CDR3 DNA: TGTGCCAGTAGACTAAACACCGGGGAGCTGTTTTTT. Amino acids: CASRLNTGELFF.

This clone turned up a few times. The chain joins TRBV6-1 to TRBJ2-3; D unclear. Between the trimmed V and J ends, which lost 7 bases and 2 bases, there was a span of 7 bases. Germline CDR1 is MNHNS and CDR2 is SASEGT. This CDR3 has 12 amino acids. The CDR3: CASKHVTDTQYF. CDR3 coding DNA: TGTGCCAGCAAGCATGTCACAGATACGCAGTATTTT.

V is TRBV4-2 and J is TRBJ2-1, with 8 bases that match TRBD2. The V and J ends lost 1 base and 9 bases, in that order; junction bases with no gene match: 14. The CDR3 extends over 17 amino acids. Germline V gives CDR1 LGHNA, CDR2 YNFKEQ. CDR3 nucleotides: TGTGCCAGCAGCCAAGTCGGGACCAGGGCGGGGGGAAGTGAGCAGTTCTTC. This codes for CASSQVGTRAGGSEQFF.

The chain uses TRBV7-9 and TRBJ1-1; the match to TRBD1 covers 9 bases. Germline values: CDR1 SEHNR, CDR2 FQNEAQ (reference sequence). CDR3 length: 15 residues. Trimming removed 2 bases from V and 5 bases from J; junction bases left unmatched: 6. The CDR3 coding sequence is TGTGCCAGCAGCTTACCCCGACAGGGGGGGACTGAAGCTTTCTTT. It translates to CASSLPRQGGTEAFF.

CDR3: CASSYSPVSSLEAFF. CDR3 bases: TGTGCCAGCAGTTACTCCCCGGTTTCATCCCTCGAAGCTTTCTTT. This chain links TRBV6-6 with TRBJ1-1; no reliable D call. The CDR3 totals 15 residues. The V end lost 0 bases, the J end lost 8 bases, and 16 bases lay between the germline ends. Germline CDR1 MNHNY, CDR2 SVGAGI (reference sequence).

Only a few counts were recorded for this clone. The chain has TRBV4-3 and TRBJ1-3; D remains unclear. Looked up from germline, CDR1 is LGHNA and CDR2 is YSLEER. The CDR3 runs to 14 residues. Trimming shortened V by 1 base and J by 4 bases, and 8 bases separated the two germline ends. CDR3 residues: CASSQGVSGNTIYF. Written as DNA, the CDR3 is TGCGCCAGCAGCCAAGGAGTTTCAGGAAACACCATATATTTT.

This clone was counted only a few times. Other DNA sequences within the sample encode an identical CDR3. The gene calls are TRBV18 and TRBJ1-1; TRBD1 aligns across 10 bases. V lost 5 bases and J lost 4; bases outside the gene matches: 1. The CDR3 runs to 13 residues. The germline CDR1 and CDR2 sequences are KGHSH and LQKENI. The CDR3 sequence: CASSGQGGTEAFF. CDR3 nucleotides: TGTGCCAGCTCAGGACAGGGGGGCACTGAAGCTTTCTTT.

This clone was seen a few times. This chain uses TRBV20-1 with TRBJ1-2, with D possibly being TRBD1 (6 bases). V lost 8 bases to trimming and J lost 7 bases, with 14 bases between them. The CDR3 totals 11 residues. Germline CDR1 and CDR2: DFQATT and SNEGSKA (reference sequence). The DNA for the CDR3 is TGCAGTCCAGGGGTGTGGGGTGGCTACACCTTC. Its protein is CSPGVWGGYTF.

The V call is TRBV29-1, the J call TRBJ1-6; 7 nucleotides agree with TRBD1. The length of the CDR3 is 13 residues. Germline V CDR1 and CDR2: SQVTM, ANQGSEA. The V gene end was trimmed by 6 bases and the J gene end by 7 bases; junction bases not matched to a gene: 6. CDR3 loop: CSVAGTANSPLHF. CDR3 DNA: TGCAGCGTCGCCGGGACAGCAAATTCACCCCTCCACTTT.

This clone was seen only a few times. The chain links TRBV19 to TRBJ1-2; TRBD1 is a possible D gene (5 bases). The CDR3 is 15 residues long. V was clipped by 0 bases and J by 4 bases, with 12 bases between them. Germline V gives CDR1 LNHDA, CDR2 SQIVND (reference sequence). CDR3 sequence reads: CASSIEDTNFYGYTF. CDR3 sequence (DNA): TGTGCCAGTAGTATAGAGGACACCAACTTCTATGGCTACACCTTC.

This chain links TRBV7-9 with TRBJ2-7; 13 positions agree with TRBD2. V dropped 3 bases and J dropped 2; count of bases not matched to a gene: 1. The germline gives CDR1 SEHNR, CDR2 FQNEAQ (reference sequence). The CDR3 is 15 residues long. The CDR3 nucleotides are TGTGCCAGCAGCTTGGGACTAGCGGGGACCTACGAGCAGTACTTC. Its protein product is CASSLGLAGTYEQYF.

This clone was picked up a small number of times. Germline is not matched at one junction end, which may reflect a read error. The genes are TRBV20-1 and TRBJ1-1, with D possibly TRBD1 on 5 matching bases. Germline loops: CDR1 DFQATT, CDR2 SNEGSKA (reference sequence). CDR3 size: 8 residues. DNA of the CDR3: TGCAGTGCTAGTCCAGGGCCTTTT. This codes for CSASPGPF.

This clone occurred a few times. The chain is built from TRBV7-2 and TRBJ1-4; 7 positions match TRBD1. The ends lost 5 bases at V and 8 bases at J; junction bases unmatched: 8. There are 14 residues in the CDR3. CDR1 is SGHTA and CDR2 is FQGNSA in the germline V gene. In DNA form, the CDR3 reads TGTGCCAGCAGCAAGACAGGGCTGGGGGAAAAACTGTTTTTT. Translating gives CASSKTGLGEKLFF.

This clone was seen more than once but under ten times. The chain links TRBV4-2 to TRBJ2-3; 14 positions agree with TRBD2. V dropped 0 bases and J dropped 2; count of bases not matched to a gene: 13. Germline CDR1 reads LGHNA; CDR2 reads YNFKEQ. This CDR3 is built from 21 residues. CDR3 residues: CASSQDVRGLAGAVFTDTQYF. In DNA form, the CDR3 reads TGTGCCAGCAGCCAAGACGTCAGGGGACTAGCGGGGGCCGTATTCACAGATACGCAGTATTTT.

This clone has a handful of counts. The chain recombines TRBV18 with TRBJ1-2; D uncertain. The CDR3 loop spans 15 amino acids. Trimming removed 2 bases from V and 0 bases from J, with 10 bases in between. Germline loops: CDR1 KGHSH, CDR2 LQKENI. The CDR3 region has the DNA TGTGCCAGCTCACCAAAGAGGGATCCTAACTATGGCTACACCTTC. It encodes CASSPKRDPNYGYTF.

The rearrangement links TRBV19 to TRBJ1-4, with D possibly matching TRBD1 (6 bases). The CDR3 is made up of 15 amino acids. The germline V gene encodes CDR1 LNHDA and CDR2 SQIVND (reference sequence). V was trimmed by 6 bases and J by 4 bases, leaving 15 bases between them. In nucleotides, the CDR3 is TGTGCCAGTAGGCCCCTACAGGGTCATAATGAAAAACTGTTTTTT. Translated: CASRPLQGHNEKLFF.

The chain's CDR3 is CASSPDRKSGEKLFF. In DNA, the CDR3 is TGCGCCAGCAGCCCGGACAGGAAAAGCGGTGAAAAACTGTTTTTT. The rearrangement joins TRBV5-1 to TRBJ1-4, with 7 bases lining up with TRBD1. CDR1 and CDR2 (germline): SGHRS, YFSETQ. The CDR3 length is 15 residues. Trimming cost V 4 bases and J 7 bases; bases outside gene matches: 10.

In its sample, this clone was seen a few times. The V gene is TRBV6-1, the J gene TRBJ2-7; 8 bases are shared with TRBD1. This CDR3 contains 13 residues. Germline CDR1 reads MNHNS; CDR2 reads SASEGT. V lost 4 bases, J lost 3 bases, and 2 bases stayed unmatched. CDR3 DNA: TGTGCCAGCAGTGCCGACAGGGGCTACGAGCAGTACTTC. Its protein product is CASSADRGYEQYF.

This chain connects TRBV6-5 to TRBJ2-3, with TRBD2 identical over 7 bases. From germline, CDR1 is MNHEY and CDR2 SVGAGI. The CDR3 is made up of 15 amino acids. Unmatched junction bases numbered 4, after V lost 2 bases and J lost 2 bases. In DNA form, the CDR3 reads TGTGCCAGCAGTTACGTCCGGGGGGTCACAGATACGCAGTATTTT. It encodes CASSYVRGVTDTQYF.

V and J are TRBV30 and TRBJ2-3; D not certain. The CDR3 runs 15 residues. Trimming left V 0 bases short and J 4 bases short, with 14 bases between. Germline V gives CDR1 GTSNPN, CDR2 SVGIG (reference sequence). CDR3 in amino acids: CAWSVLSRIADTQYF. CDR3 nucleotides: TGTGCCTGGAGTGTTTTATCGCGGATAGCAGATACGCAGTATTTT. The whole variable domain, remainder taken from reference TRBV30 and TRBJ2-3, is SQTIHQWPATLVQPVGSPLSLECTVEGTSNPNLYWYRQAAGRGLQLLFYSVGIGQISSEVPQNLSASRPQDRQFILSSKKLLLSDSGFYLCAWSVLSRIADTQYFGPGTRLTVL.

Concerning this clone: The junction departs from the called germline gene at one end, perhaps through a read error. This chain connects TRBV13 to TRBJ2-3, with TRBD2 identical over 13 bases. Germline values: CDR1 PRHDT, CDR2 FYEKMQ (reference sequence). This CDR3 has 16 residues. CDR3 sequence: CASSRGLAGSRDTQYF. CDR3 nucleotide sequence: TGTGCCAGCAGCCGGGGACTAGCGGGGAGCAGAGATACGCAGTATTTT.

The chain has TRBV11-2 and TRBJ2-3; 10 bases match TRBD2. J lost 3 bases, V lost 6 bases, and 0 bases had no gene match. CDR3 length: 13 residues. Germline V lookup: CDR1 SGHAT, CDR2 FQNNGV. For the CDR3, the DNA is TGTGCCAGCAGACTAGCGGGGACAGATACGCAGTATTTT. It yields the protein CASRLAGTDTQYF.

This clone was seen only a few times. V gene TRBV14 combines with J gene TRBJ2-1; possibly TRBD1 for D (5 bases). CDR3 length: 13 amino acids. Germline values: CDR1 SGHDN, CDR2 FVKESK. The CDR3 sequence: CATQRGPYNEQFF. The CDR3 nucleotides read TGTGCTACACAAAGGGGCCCATACAATGAGCAGTTCTTC.